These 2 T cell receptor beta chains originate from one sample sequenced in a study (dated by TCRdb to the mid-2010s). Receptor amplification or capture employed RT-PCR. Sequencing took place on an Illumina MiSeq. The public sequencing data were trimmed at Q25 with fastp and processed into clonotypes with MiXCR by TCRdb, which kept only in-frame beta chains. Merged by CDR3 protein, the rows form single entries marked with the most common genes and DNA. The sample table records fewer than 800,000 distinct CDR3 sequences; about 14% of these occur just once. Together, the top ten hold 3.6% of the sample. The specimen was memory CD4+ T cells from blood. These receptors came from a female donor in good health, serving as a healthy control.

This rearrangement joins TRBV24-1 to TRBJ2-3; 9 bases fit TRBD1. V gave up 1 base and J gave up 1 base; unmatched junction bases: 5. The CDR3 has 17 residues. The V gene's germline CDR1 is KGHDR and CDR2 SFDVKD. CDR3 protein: CATSDFTQGAGTDTQYF. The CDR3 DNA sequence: TGTGCCACCAGTGATTTTACACAGGGGGCAGGCACAGATACGCAGTATTTT.

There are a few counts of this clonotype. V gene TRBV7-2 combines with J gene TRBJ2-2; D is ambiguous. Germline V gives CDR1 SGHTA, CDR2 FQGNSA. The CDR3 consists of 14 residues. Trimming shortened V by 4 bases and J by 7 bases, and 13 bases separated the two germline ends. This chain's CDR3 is CASSSPVMGGELFF. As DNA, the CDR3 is TGTGCCAGCAGCTCCCCCGTCATGGGCGGGGAGCTGTTTTTT.